The clone carrying this T cell receptor beta chain was seen more than once but under ten times. The target antigen is unknown. The data were obtained in a study of T cell repertoires in cytomegalovirus infection. For the study at large: In the study, CMV epitopes included recently identified HLA-C-restricted and well-studied HLA-B-restricted ones.

Using its own MiXCR run on the reads, TCRdb lists one record per CDR3 protein. The sample lists 450,000 to 600,000 distinct CDR3 sequences, about 42% occurring once. V was pared by 1 base and J by 5 bases, with 17 bases between. This CDR3 has 16 residues. Germline loops: CDR1 SGHAT, CDR2 FQNNGV. The input for sequencing was cultured PBMCs, taken from culture after CMV antigen stimulation. The rearrangement links TRBV11-2 to TRBJ1-2; D is unresolved. This clonotype originated in a human donor in good health (CMV status not recorded). Some clones in this sample may be carry-over from other donors' samples. The CDR3 bases are TGTGCCAGCAGCTTAGGTACCGGGTCTAGTCGGTATGGCTACACCTTC. Its translation: CASSLGTGSSRYGYTF. Combining the CDR3 with reference TRBV11-2 and TRBJ1-2 gives the whole variable domain EAGVAQSPRYKIIEKRQSVAFWCNPISGHATLYWYQQILGQGPKLLIQFQNNGVVDDSQLPKDRFSAERLKGVDSTLKIQPAKLEDSAVYLCASSLGTGSSRYGYTFGSGTRLTVV.